Presented here are 24 T cell receptor beta chains from one specimen sequenced in a study of response to subunit inactivated influenza vaccine (dated by TCRdb to between 2018 and 2020). Library preparation was by RT-PCR. The sequencer listed for this sample is Illumina HiSeq 2500. The raw public data were reprocessed by TCRdb itself: fastp quality trimming at Q25, MiXCR clonotype calling, in-frame beta chains only. CDR3 protein duplicates are merged, each entry listing the most common genes and DNA. This sample gives some 570,000 distinct CDR3 sequences in total; about 11% of them show up just once. The ten largest clones represent approximately 10% of the sample. The same data also contributed to another study, on T cells expressing NK-cell markers. The second study's authors report: 5'RACE template switching, by which a universal primer site and unique molecular identifiers were added, was used to make TCR beta cDNA libraries.

The sample in question was PBMCs from blood, obtained on the day of vaccination. These TCRs come from a man aged 50 to 59 who received an inactivated influenza vaccine. Donor details come from another sample of the same person, matched by shared clones.

The rearrangement links TRBV6-5 to TRBJ2-3; D is unclear. Per germline, CDR1 MNHEY and CDR2 SVGAGI. V was cut by 3 bases and J by 8 bases, with 12 bases left in between. CDR3 length equals 13 residues. For the CDR3, the DNA is TGTGCCAGCAGTTATTCAGCAATCCTTACGCAGTATTTT. Its translation is CASSYSAILTQYF.

This clonotype has just a few counts. The chain carries TRBV5-4 and TRBJ2-5; the D gene is possibly TRBD1 (5 bases). The germline V gene encodes CDR1 SGHNT and CDR2 YYREEE (reference sequence). With 1 base removed from V and 5 bases from J, the gap between germline ends came to 12 bases. The CDR3 spans 14 residues. The CDR3 DNA reads as TGTGCCAGCAGCTTGTCCCAGGGTTTCGAGACCCAGTACTTC. It specifies CASSLSQGFETQYF.

This clonotype was picked up a small number of times. This sequence joins TRBV20-1 and TRBJ2-5; 16 positions match TRBD2. In germline, CDR1 is DFQATT, CDR2 SNEGSKA (reference sequence). The CDR3 is 17 residues long. The V segment lost 0 bases and the J segment 5 bases; nucleotides outside the gene matches: 6. The CDR3 sequence: CSARDGTSGRAFETQYF. In DNA form, the CDR3 reads TGCAGTGCTAGAGACGGGACTAGCGGGAGGGCCTTTGAGACCCAGTACTTC.

In its sample, this clonotype was seen many times. The V and J genes are TRBV11-2 and TRBJ2-3, with D perhaps TRBD1 (6 bases). The CDR3 runs to 15 residues. CDR1 and CDR2 (germline): SGHAT, FQNNGV. Trimming shortened V by 2 bases and J by 4 bases, and 13 bases separated the two germline ends. CDR3 residues: CASSLQPGVADTQYF. The CDR3 region has the DNA TGTGCCAGCAGCTTACAGCCAGGGGTTGCAGATACGCAGTATTTT.

This clonotype was observed a few times. This rearrangement joins TRBV12-3 or TRBV12-4 to TRBJ1-1; D gene ambiguous. This CDR3 spans 12 amino acids. The V end lost 5 bases, the J end lost 5 bases, and 9 bases lay between the germline ends. Here the CDR3 DNA reads TGTGCCAGCAGTCCTCATTCGACTGAAGCTTTCTTT. As protein: CASSPHSTEAFF.

The CDR3 protein is CASSRPTGIFEQYF. As DNA, the CDR3 is TGTGCCAGCTCACGCCCGACAGGGATATTCGAGCAGTACTTC. The chain combines TRBV18 with TRBJ2-7, with 7 bases matching TRBD1. Unmatched junction bases numbered 9, after V lost 4 bases and J lost 6 bases. The germline CDR1 and CDR2 sequences are KGHSH and LQKENI. The CDR3 runs 14 residues. Full variable domain (rest looked up from reference TRBV18 and TRBJ2-7): NAGVMQNPRHLVRRRGQEARLRCSPMKGHSHVYWYRQLPEEGLKFMVYLQKENIIDESGMPKERFSAEFPKEGPSILRIQQVVRGDSAAYFCASSRPTGIFEQYFGPGTRLTVT.

There are many counts of this clonotype. The chain couples TRBV5-1 to TRBJ2-5; 9 bases agree with TRBD2. J gave up 1 base and V 0 bases, and 4 bases lay outside the gene matches. In germline, CDR1 is SGHRS, CDR2 YFSETQ. The CDR3 consists of 16 residues. Here the CDR3 DNA reads TGCGCCAGCAGCTTGGGGGCGACTAGCGGCCAAGAGACCCAGTACTTC. Translation: CASSLGATSGQETQYF. The full variable domain, completed using reference TRBV5-1 and TRBJ2-5, is KAGVTQTPRYLIKTRGQQVTLSCSPISGHRSVSWYQQTPGQGLQFLFEYFSETQRNKGNFPGRFSGRQFSNSRSEMNVSTLELGDSALYLCASSLGATSGQETQYFGPGTRLLVL.

The chain recombines TRBV6-5 with TRBJ2-7; TRBD1 is a possible D gene (5 bases). Germline V lookup: CDR1 MNHEY, CDR2 SVGAGI. V gave up 2 bases and J gave up 2 bases, with 13 bases separating them. The CDR3 contains 15 residues. This CDR3 reads CASSYSGDRPYEQYF. CDR3 coding DNA: TGTGCCAGCAGTTACAGTGGAGACAGACCCTACGAGCAGTACTTC.

This clonotype was found a few times. V usage is TRBV2 and J usage is TRBJ1-1; tentatively, D is TRBD1 (6 bases). CDR3 length equals 12 residues. Looked up from germline, CDR1 is SNHLY and CDR2 is FYNNEI. V lost 7 bases to trimming and J lost 5 bases, with 11 bases between them. The CDR3 DNA sequence: TGTGCCAGCAACGGGGGCGGGACTGAAGCTTTCTTT. Amino acid sequence: CASNGGGTEAFF.

CDR3 amino acids: CATSDLTGGEETQYF. DNA for the CDR3: TGTGCCACCAGTGATTTAACAGGGGGGGAAGAGACCCAGTACTTC. The rearrangement joins TRBV24-1 to TRBJ2-5, with D maybe TRBD1 (8 bases). This CDR3 is built from 15 residues. The V end was cut by 1 base, the J end by 3 bases, with 11 bases between. Looked up from germline, CDR1 is KGHDR and CDR2 is SFDVKD.

The chain combines TRBV10-3 with TRBJ2-7; TRBD2 might be the D (5 bases). Deletions cut 6 bases from V and 0 bases from J, with 12 bases between. This CDR3 is 14 amino acids long. Germline assignment: CDR1 ENHRY and CDR2 SYGVKD. CDR3 sequence reads: CAIRRTDSSYEQYF. CDR3 nucleotide sequence: TGTGCCATCAGAAGAACGGACTCCTCCTACGAGCAGTACTTC.

This clonotype was counted between two and nine times. V gene TRBV5-1 combines with J gene TRBJ2-7; 9 bases fit TRBD1. CDR1 SGHRS and CDR2 YFSETQ come from the germline V gene. Trimming cost V 4 bases and J 6 bases; bases outside gene matches: 11. The CDR3 consists of 15 residues. This CDR3 is CASSGYPGQGGEQYF. In DNA form, the CDR3 reads TGCGCCAGCAGCGGGTATCCGGGACAGGGTGGCGAGCAGTACTTC.

In its sample, this clonotype was seen a few times. The chain couples TRBV6-1 to TRBJ2-2; D might be TRBD1 (6 bases). Looked up from germline, CDR1 is MNHNS and CDR2 is SASEGT. The CDR3 is 16 amino acids. V was trimmed by 6 bases and J by 0 bases, leaving 14 bases between them. The CDR3 here is CASSSTGFSNTGELFF. For the CDR3, the DNA is TGTGCCAGCAGCAGTACAGGGTTTTCGAACACCGGGGAGCTGTTTTTT.

The chain carries TRBV5-1 and TRBJ2-1; the match to TRBD1 covers 8 bases. V gave up 8 bases and J gave up 7 bases; unmatched junction bases: 14. The CDR3 length is 15 residues. Germline V gene sequence: CDR1 SGHRS, CDR2 YFSETQ. The CDR3: CASKAGTGIGNEQFF. The CDR3 coding sequence is TGCGCCAGTAAAGCCGGGACAGGCATAGGGAATGAGCAGTTCTTC.

The V call is TRBV19, the J call TRBJ2-7; D possibly matches TRBD1 or TRBD2 (5 bases each). V shed 3 bases and J shed 0 bases, with 15 bases lying between them. The germline CDR1 and CDR2 sequences are LNHDA and SQIVND (reference sequence). CDR3 length: 16 residues. The CDR3 bases are TGTGCCAGTAGTATGGGATCGGGACCAGACTCCTACGAGCAGTACTTC. Translating it yields CASSMGSGPDSYEQYF.

This clonotype was seen ten or more times. This chain connects TRBV20-1 to TRBJ2-1; 8 bases line up with TRBD2. Germline V CDR1 and CDR2: DFQATT, SNEGSKA (reference sequence). The CDR3 has 14 residues. The V segment lost 0 bases and the J segment 5 bases; nucleotides outside the gene matches: 3. The CDR3 bases are TGCAGTGCTAGAGATCTAGCGGGTGACAATGAGCAGTTCTTC. Its translation is CSARDLAGDNEQFF.

This chain connects TRBV6-1 to TRBJ2-4, with D tentatively TRBD2 (6 bases). CDR3 length equals 15 residues. V lost 8 bases and J lost 4, with 18 bases in between. Germline V gene lookup returns CDR1 MNHNS and CDR2 SASEGT. The CDR3 here is CASRRGSTSKNIQYF. The CDR3, as DNA: TGTGCCAGCCGGAGGGGCTCAACTTCTAAAAACATTCAGTACTTC.

This clonotype has just a few counts. The chain employs TRBV6-2 or TRBV6-3 and TRBJ1-1, with TRBD1 matching 8 bases. Looked up from germline, CDR1 is MNHEY and CDR2 is SVGEGT. CDR3 length equals 14 residues. With 0 bases clipped from V and 5 bases from J, the junction kept 2 bases outside the gene matches. This chain's CDR3 is CASSYSGTGTEAFF. CDR3 nucleotides: TGTGCCAGCAGTTACTCCGGGACAGGTACTGAAGCTTTCTTT.

This clonotype was seen only a few times. CDR3 sequence: CASSQDSRTAGLAGYEQYF. CDR3 bases: TGTGCCAGCAGCCAAGATAGCAGGACAGCGGGACTAGCGGGCTACGAGCAGTACTTC. The chain recombines TRBV14 with TRBJ2-7, with 12 positions matching TRBD2. The CDR3 has 19 residues. Germline V gene lookup returns CDR1 SGHDN and CDR2 FVKESK. Trimming removed 0 bases from V and 3 bases from J; junction bases left unmatched: 12.

The chain employs TRBV2 and TRBJ1-2; D is possibly TRBD1 (5 bases). Germline V gives CDR1 SNHLY, CDR2 FYNNEI. This CDR3 is 14 amino acids long. With 2 bases removed from V and 0 bases from J, the gap between germline ends came to 7 bases. In nucleotides, the CDR3 is TGTGCCAGCAGTGAACTCAGGGCTAACTATGGCTACACCTTC. It specifies CASSELRANYGYTF. Full variable domain (missing parts from reference TRBV2 and TRBJ1-2): EPEVTQTPSHQVTQMGQEVILRCVPISNHLYFYWYRQILGQKVEFLVSFYNNEISEKSEIFDDQFSVERPDGSNFTLKIRSTKLEDSAMYFCASSELRANYGYTFGSGTRLTVV.

The chain couples TRBV12-3 or TRBV12-4 to TRBJ2-7; possible D gene TRBD2, 5 bases. This CDR3 contains 14 residues. The V end was cut by 3 bases, the J end by 3 bases, with 12 bases between. This chain's CDR3 is CASSLGVGVYEQYF. For the CDR3, the DNA is TGTGCCAGCAGTTTGGGAGTGGGAGTCTACGAGCAGTACTTC.

This chain connects TRBV29-1 to TRBJ2-7, with D uncertain. CDR3 length: 13 amino acids. The germline V gene has CDR1 SQVTM and CDR2 ANQGSEA. V lost 5 bases to trimming and J lost 0 bases, with 11 bases between them. CDR3 region: CSVTDGTSYEQYF. CDR3 sequence (DNA): TGCAGCGTTACCGACGGAACCTCCTACGAGCAGTACTTC.

This clonotype was detected ten times or more. The chain joins TRBV20-1 to TRBJ2-7; TRBD1 matches 9 bases. Trimming took 3 bases from V and 3 from J; bases not matched to a gene: 6. This CDR3 has 14 amino acids. Germline values: CDR1 DFQATT, CDR2 SNEGSKA (reference sequence). In DNA, the CDR3 is TGCAGTGCTAGTGATTGGACAGGGGACTACGAGCAGTACTTC. Encoded protein: CSASDWTGDYEQYF.

The genes are TRBV6-5 and TRBJ1-5; D gene ambiguous. The CDR3 length is 17 residues. Germline-derived CDR1 and CDR2 are MNHEY and SVGAGI. Trimming shortened V by 2 bases and J by 1 base, and 15 bases separated the two germline ends. CDR3: CASSYRTPSQSNQPQHF. The CDR3 DNA reads as TGTGCCAGCAGTTACCGAACACCATCCCAAAGCAATCAGCCCCAGCATTTT.